The source of this TCR beta chain is a study of T cell repertoires in cytomegalovirus infection. MiXCR, applied by TCRdb to the reads, yields one record per CDR3 protein. The sample consists of approximately 240,000 distinct CDR3 sequences, more than 9% of them appearing once. This clonotype was picked up many times. The antigen is undetermined. Study observations and caveats: Cumulated frequencies of public TCR beta families served to identify carriers of CMV plus the relevant HLA.

The CDR3 extends over 13 amino acids. Germline lookup yields CDR1 SGHTA and CDR2 FQGTGA. Trimming left V 4 bases short and J 4 bases short, with 10 bases between. The origin of this receptor is a human donor in good health (CMV status not recorded). Some clones in this sample may be carry-over from other donors' samples. Sequencing input: PBMCs. This sequence joins TRBV7-3 and TRBJ1-2; weak D call: TRBD1 (5 bases). This CDR3 reads CASSSRGGYGYTF. The DNA for the CDR3 is TGTGCCAGCAGCTCCCGGGGGGGCTATGGCTACACCTTC.